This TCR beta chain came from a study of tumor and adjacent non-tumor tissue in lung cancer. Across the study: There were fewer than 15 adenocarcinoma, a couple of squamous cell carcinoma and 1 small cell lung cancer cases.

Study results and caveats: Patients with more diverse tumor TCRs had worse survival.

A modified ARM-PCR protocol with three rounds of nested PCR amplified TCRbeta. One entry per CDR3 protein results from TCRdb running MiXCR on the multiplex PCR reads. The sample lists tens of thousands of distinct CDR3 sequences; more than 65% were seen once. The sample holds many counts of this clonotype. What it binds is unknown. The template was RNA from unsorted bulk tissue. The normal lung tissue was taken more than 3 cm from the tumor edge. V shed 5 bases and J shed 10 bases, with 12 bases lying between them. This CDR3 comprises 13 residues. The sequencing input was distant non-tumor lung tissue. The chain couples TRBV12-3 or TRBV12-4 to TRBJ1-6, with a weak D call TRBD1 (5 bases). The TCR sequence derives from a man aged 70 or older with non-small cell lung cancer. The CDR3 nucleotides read TGTGCCAGCAGTCCGGACCCAGGGTCACCCCTCCACTTT. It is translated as CASSPDPGSPLHF.